This T cell receptor beta chain was profiled in a study of CD8 T cells in ankylosing spondylitis. TCRdb fed the 5' RACE reads into MiXCR, producing one record per CDR3 protein. The sample lists 7,500 to 10,000 distinct CDR3 sequences, 5% to 7.5% occurring once. The CDR3 sequence is 16 residues long. Trimming took 4 bases from V and 3 from J; bases not matched to a gene: 9. Germline loops: CDR1 SGDLS, CDR2 YYNGEE. This clonotype has only a few counts. The TCR comes from a female donor with ankylosing spondylitis or in good health (not recorded which). The gene calls are TRBV9 and TRBJ1-3, with 8 bases that match TRBD1. The sequenced sample was blood, either unsorted or a sorted T cell fraction (not recorded which). CDR3 bases: TGTGCCAGCAGCCCTCTAGGACAGGGTTTTGGAAACACCATATATTTT. It codes for CASSPLGQGFGNTIYF.